The 11 T cell receptor beta chains reported below all come from one sample, sequenced in a study of blood T cell repertoires in COVID-19. The table came from immunoSEQ multiplex PCR; TCRdb's copy has only in-frame clones and leaves some out. The sample has tens of thousands of clones, around 93% seen once. Sequencing was carried out using peripheral blood. These receptors all come from a man aged 50 or older with acute or convalescent COVID-19.

The chain uses TRBV9 and TRBJ1-4; TRBD1 agrees at 7 bases. The V gene end was trimmed by 2 bases and the J gene end by 3 bases; junction bases not matched to a gene: 4. There are 15 residues in the CDR3. Germline assignment: CDR1 SGDLS and CDR2 YYNGEE. The CDR3 reads CASSVKGQPNEKLFF. The DNA for the CDR3 is TGTGCCAGCAGCGTCAAGGGACAGCCTAATGAAAAACTGTTTTTT. Variable domain in full (rest from reference TRBV9 and TRBJ1-4): DSGVTQTPKHLITATGQRVTLRCSPRSGDLSVYWYQQSLDQGLQFLIQYYNGEERAKGNILERFSAQQFPDLHSELNLSSLELGDSALYFCASSVKGQPNEKLFFGSGTQLSVL.

In its sample, this clone was seen once. V and J are TRBV7-9 and TRBJ1-3; a possible D gene is TRBD1 (6 bases). V was shortened by 1 base and J by 9 bases, with 16 bases between the two germline ends. In germline, CDR1 is SEHNR, CDR2 FQNEAQ (reference sequence). The CDR3 runs to 15 residues. DNA for the CDR3: TGTGCCAGCAGCTTAGAAGGGGCAGGGGACGGCACCATATATTTT. Protein product: CASSLEGAGDGTIYF.

The chain links TRBV6-2 or TRBV6-3 to TRBJ1-6; no firm D call. The length of the CDR3 is 13 residues. Germline-derived CDR1 and CDR2 are MNHEY and SVGEGT. The ends were cut back, 0 bases at V and 8 bases at J, with 5 bases in the middle. CDR3 amino acids: CASSYSSDSPLHF. For the CDR3, the DNA is TGTGCCAGCAGTTACTCGAGCGATTCACCCCTCCACTTT.

This chain uses TRBV14 with TRBJ2-7; no firm D call. CDR3 size: 14 residues. Trimming stripped 3 bases from V and 1 base from J, with 10 bases between. Germline V gives CDR1 SGHDN, CDR2 FVKESK. CDR3 protein: CASSQRPGSYEQYF. CDR3 DNA sequence: TGTGCCAGCAGCCAGCGGCCTGGATCCTACGAGCAGTACTTC.

This clone was recorded once. The CDR3 here is CASHGQGRGELFF. The CDR3 DNA is TGTGCCAGTCATGGGCAGGGAAGGGGGGAGCTGTTTTTT. The chain has TRBV19 and TRBJ2-2; D perhaps matches TRBD1 (5 bases). Germline V CDR1 and CDR2: LNHDA, SQIVND (reference sequence). This CDR3 has 13 amino acids. Between the trimmed V and J ends, which lost 8 bases and 8 bases, there was a span of 15 bases.

The genes are TRBV5-8 and TRBJ1-5, with 7 bases that match TRBD1. The CDR3 runs to 13 residues. Germline V CDR1 and CDR2: SGHTS, YDEGEE. V shed 9 bases and J 4 bases; nucleotides not matched to a gene: 7. CDR3 protein: CATHSTGNQPQHF. Written as DNA, the CDR3 is TGTGCCACCCACTCGACAGGGAATCAGCCCCAGCATTTT.

This sequence joins TRBV19 and TRBJ2-1, with 8 bases matching TRBD2. This CDR3 has 15 amino acids. Trimming at V came to 10 bases and at J to 2 bases, leaving 10 bases not matched to a gene. Germline-derived CDR1 and CDR2 are LNHDA and SQIVND (reference sequence). This CDR3 is CATDNGGGPYNEQFF. The CDR3 nucleotides read TGTGCCACCGACAACGGCGGGGGGCCCTACAATGAGCAGTTCTTC.

This clone was detected once. CDR3 in amino acids: CASSLGDKVNSYTF. The CDR3 nucleotides read TGTGCCAGCAGCTTAGGGGACAAGGTTAATAGCTACACCTTC. This chain connects TRBV7-6 to TRBJ1-2, with D perhaps matching TRBD1 (6 bases). Germline V gene sequence: CDR1 SGHVS, CDR2 FNYEAQ. The CDR3 has 14 amino acids. With 1 base removed from V and 9 bases from J, the gap between germline ends came to 15 bases. Complete variable domain (other parts from reference TRBV7-6 and TRBJ1-2): GAGVSQSPRYKVTKRGQDVALRCDPISGHVSLYWYRQALGQGPEFLTYFNYEAQQDKSGLPNDRFSAERPEGSISTLTIQRTEQRDSAMYRCASSLGDKVNSYTFGSGTRLTVV.

The chain employs TRBV5-6 and TRBJ1-1; no reliable D call. The length of the CDR3 is 14 residues. The V end was cut by 1 base, the J end by 0 bases, with 7 bases between. Germline CDR1 is SGHDT and CDR2 is YYEEEE. The CDR3 nucleotides are TGTGCCAGCAGCTTGAGGCAGGTGAACACTGAAGCTTTCTTT. Amino acids: CASSLRQVNTEAFF.

The chain uses TRBV7-8 and TRBJ2-4; 8 bases align to TRBD1. Trimming took 4 bases from V and 1 from J; bases not matched to a gene: 6. Germline assignment: CDR1 SGHVS and CDR2 FQNEAQ. The CDR3 has 16 residues. The CDR3 sequence: CASSSSRTGAKNIQYF. Written as DNA, the CDR3 is TGTGCCAGCAGCTCGTCTAGGACAGGGGCCAAAAACATTCAGTACTTC.

CDR3: CASYRAGVAEQYF. The CDR3 DNA reads TGTGCCAGCTACCGGGCAGGGGTAGCCGAGCAGTACTTC. The gene calls are TRBV6-5 and TRBJ2-7; perhaps TRBD1 as D (6 bases). V lost 8 bases and J lost 6, with 17 bases in between. This CDR3 is 13 amino acids long. Germline loops: CDR1 MNHEY, CDR2 SVGAGI.